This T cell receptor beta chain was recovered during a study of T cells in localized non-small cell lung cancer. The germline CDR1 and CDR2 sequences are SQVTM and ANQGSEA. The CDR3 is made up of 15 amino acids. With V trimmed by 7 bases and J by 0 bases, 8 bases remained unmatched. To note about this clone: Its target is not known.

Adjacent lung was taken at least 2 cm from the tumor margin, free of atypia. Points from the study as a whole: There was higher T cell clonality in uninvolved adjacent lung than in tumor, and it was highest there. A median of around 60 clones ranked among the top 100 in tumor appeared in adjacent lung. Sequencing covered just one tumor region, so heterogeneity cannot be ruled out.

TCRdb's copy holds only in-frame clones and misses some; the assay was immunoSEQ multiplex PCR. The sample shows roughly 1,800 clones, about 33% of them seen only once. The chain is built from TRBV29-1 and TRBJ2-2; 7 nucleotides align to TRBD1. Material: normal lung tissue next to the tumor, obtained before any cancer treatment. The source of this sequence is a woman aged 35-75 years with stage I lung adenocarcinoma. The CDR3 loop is CSGVTGVSNTGELFF. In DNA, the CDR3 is TGCAGCGGGGTTACAGGGGTCTCGAACACCGGGGAGCTGTTTTTT.